A single sample gave rise to the 24 T cell receptor beta chains below, sequenced in a study of shared clonotypes between healthy human individuals. Libraries were prepared by immunoSEQ multiplex PCR; TCRdb keeps only in-frame clonotypes and omits some of them. The data show around 2,000,000 clones, roughly 96% seen once. The sample was naive CD4+ T cells sorted from blood. The sample's subset: CD45RA+ positively selected. These receptors were taken from a man aged 18 to 35 in good health.

The chain carries TRBV27 and TRBJ1-2; possibly TRBD1 for D (6 bases). From germline, CDR1 is MNHEY and CDR2 SMNVEV (reference sequence). The CDR3 sequence is 14 residues long. V was cut by 2 bases and J by 5 bases, with 12 bases left in between. The CDR3 sequence is CASSLQGSIYGYTF. The CDR3 DNA is TGTGCCAGCAGTTTACAGGGGTCCATATATGGCTACACCTTC.

This clone appeared once. This chain joins TRBV6-1 and TRBJ1-2; D remains ambiguous. V was cut by 4 bases and J by 4 bases, with 10 bases left in between. The CDR3 loop spans 13 amino acids. Germline CDR1 and CDR2: MNHNS and SASEGT. For the CDR3, the DNA is TGTGCCAGCAGTGCCGAACCTATCTATGGCTACACCTTC. This sequence encodes CASSAEPIYGYTF.

Comments on this clone: The same CDR3 also results from other DNA sequences found in this sample. V usage is TRBV29-1 and J usage is TRBJ1-1; D unclear. This CDR3 has 12 residues. Trimming cost V 4 bases and J 1 base, with 7 bases left between them. In germline, CDR1 is SQVTM, CDR2 ANQGSEA. Here the CDR3 reads CSVGGSNTEAFF. The CDR3 DNA reads as TGCAGCGTTGGAGGGTCGAACACTGAAGCTTTCTTT.

This clone came up once. Other DNA sequences in this sample translate to the same CDR3. The V gene is TRBV6-5, the J gene TRBJ2-5, with D perhaps TRBD1 (6 bases). V gave up 6 bases and J gave up 8 bases, with 10 bases separating them. Germline loops: CDR1 MNHEY, CDR2 SVGAGI. The CDR3 is 11 amino acids. CDR3 sequence reads: CASRNRETQYF. The CDR3, as DNA: TGTGCCAGCAGAAACAGGGAAACCCAGTACTTC.

The rearrangement uses TRBV11-3 and TRBJ2-7, with 8 positions matching TRBD2. Unmatched junction bases numbered 6, after V lost 5 bases and J lost 3 bases. The CDR3 loop spans 14 amino acids. Germline V gene lookup returns CDR1 SGHNT and CDR2 YENEEA. CDR3 bases: TGTGCCAGCAGCCTACGGGGGGGCGACTACGAGCAGTACTTC. Translating it yields CASSLRGGDYEQYF. Complete variable domain (other parts from reference TRBV11-3 and TRBJ2-7): EAGVVQSPRYKIIEKKQPVAFWCNPISGHNTLYWYLQNLGQGPELLIRYENEEAVDDSQLPKDRFSAERLKGVDSTLKIQPAELGDSAVYLCASSLRGGDYEQYFGPGTRLTVT.

The CDR3 loop reads CASRGTGLLGEQYF. The CDR3 DNA sequence: TGTGCCAGTCGGGGGACAGGGCTCCTTGGCGAGCAGTACTTC. The chain joins TRBV5-6 to TRBJ2-7; 9 bases line up with TRBD1. The V gene's germline CDR1 is SGHDT and CDR2 YYEEEE. Trimming at V came to 8 bases and at J to 6 bases, leaving 12 bases not matched to a gene. The length of the CDR3 is 14 residues.

The chain employs TRBV30 and TRBJ1-5; D gene uncertain. Germline V CDR1 and CDR2: GTSNPN, SVGIG (reference sequence). The CDR3 extends over 12 amino acids. The V end lost 4 bases, the J end lost 5 bases, and 9 bases lay between the germline ends. The CDR3 region is CAWNRNDQPQHF. CDR3 sequence (DNA): TGTGCCTGGAACAGAAACGATCAGCCCCAGCATTTT.

This sequence joins TRBV10-3 and TRBJ1-5; D is unclear. The CDR3 is 15 residues long. CDR1 is ENHRY and CDR2 is SYGVKD in the germline V gene. V dropped 0 bases and J dropped 3 bases, with 9 bases sitting between them. The CDR3 nucleotides are TGTGCCATCAGTGAGTCGCGGGGAATCAATCAGCCCCAGCATTTT. As protein: CAISESRGINQPQHF.

This clone was picked up one time. This sequence joins TRBV5-4 and TRBJ2-5; D tentatively fits TRBD1 or TRBD2 (6 bases each). The CDR3 extends over 15 amino acids. Germline CDR1 and CDR2: SGHNT and YYREEE (reference sequence). V was pared by 0 bases and J by 2 bases, with 11 bases between. The chain's CDR3 is CASSLEGGAQETQYF. CDR3 nucleotide sequence: TGTGCCAGCAGCTTGGAGGGGGGAGCGCAAGAGACCCAGTACTTC.

The V call is TRBV30, the J call TRBJ2-5; 7 bases match TRBD1. CDR3 length: 13 residues. After removal of 3 bases from V and 4 bases from J, the junction contained 5 bases not matched to a gene. The V gene's germline CDR1 is GTSNPN and CDR2 SVGIG (reference sequence). CDR3 coding DNA: TGTGCCTGGAGCACACAGGGGTTAGAGACCCAGTACTTC. Protein sequence: CAWSTQGLETQYF.

V gene TRBV7-3 combines with J gene TRBJ2-2; 8 bases fit TRBD1. Germline CDR1 and CDR2: SGHTA and FQGTGA. Trimming cost V 2 bases and J 1 base; bases outside gene matches: 3. The CDR3 has 16 amino acids. CDR3 DNA sequence: TGTGCCAGCAGCTTAGGACAGGGAAGGAACACCGGGGAGCTGTTTTTT. Encoded protein: CASSLGQGRNTGELFF. The full variable domain, completed using reference TRBV7-3 and TRBJ2-2, is GAGVSQTPSNKVTEKGKYVELRCDPISGHTALYWYRQSLGQGPEFLIYFQGTGAADDSGLPNDRFFAVRPEGSVSTLKIQRTERGDSAVYLCASSLGQGRNTGELFFGEGSRLTVL.

The CDR3 loop is CASSPTEQGAPWNEKLFF. CDR3 coding DNA: TGTGCCAGCAGCCCAACCGAACAGGGGGCGCCCTGGAATGAAAAACTGTTTTTT. The chain employs TRBV5-6 and TRBJ1-4, with 9 bases matching TRBD1. The CDR3 totals 18 residues. V lost 4 bases and J lost 5; bases outside the gene matches: 15. Germline CDR1 and CDR2: SGHDT and YYEEEE.

The genes are TRBV11-2 and TRBJ2-7; D perhaps matches TRBD1 (6 bases). The V gene's germline CDR1 is SGHAT and CDR2 FQNNGV. This CDR3 has 12 amino acids. Trimming shortened V by 5 bases and J by 6 bases, and 11 bases separated the two germline ends. Here the CDR3 reads CASSQDSAEQYF. In nucleotides, the CDR3 is TGTGCCAGCAGCCAGGACAGTGCCGAGCAGTACTTC.

The CDR3 region has the DNA TGTGCCAGCAGCTTGGAGGCAGGGTGGACTGAAGCTTTCTTT. This codes for CASSLEAGWTEAFF. The rearrangement joins TRBV5-4 to TRBJ1-1; D is possibly TRBD1 (5 bases). Looked up from germline, CDR1 is SGHNT and CDR2 is YYREEE (reference sequence). Deletions cut 0 bases from V and 5 bases from J, with 11 bases between. The CDR3 has 14 amino acids. Combining the CDR3 with reference TRBV5-4 and TRBJ1-1 gives the whole variable domain ETGVTQSPTHLIKTRGQQVTLRCSSQSGHNTVSWYQQALGQGPQFIFQYYREEENGRGNFPPRFSGLQFPNYSSELNVNALELDDSALYLCASSLEAGWTEAFFGQGTRLTVV.

For this clone: In the same sample, other DNA sequences code for this CDR3. The J gene is TRBJ1-6, the V gene TRBV18; D call uncertain. Germline CDR1 reads KGHSH; CDR2 reads LQKENI. V gave up 6 bases and J gave up 6 bases, with 12 bases separating them. The CDR3 is made up of 14 amino acids. CDR3 sequence (DNA): TGTGCCAGCTCCCCCGGACTCGGTAATTCACCCCTCCACTTT. Translated: CASSPGLGNSPLHF.

This clone was seen a handful of times. The chain joins TRBV19 to TRBJ1-5, with 8 bases identical to TRBD1. The V segment lost 6 bases and the J segment 3 bases; nucleotides outside the gene matches: 7. The CDR3 extends over 15 amino acids. CDR1 is LNHDA, CDR2 SQIVND, per germline (reference sequence). The CDR3 reads CASSTDRGHNQPQHF. As DNA, the CDR3 is TGTGCCAGTAGCACTGACAGGGGACACAATCAGCCCCAGCATTTT.

This clone appeared once. The chain couples TRBV19 to TRBJ1-1, with D uncertain. Per the germline V gene, CDR1 is LNHDA and CDR2 is SQIVND (reference sequence). Trimming left V 5 bases short and J 1 base short, with 11 bases between. The CDR3 extends over 14 amino acids. The CDR3 bases are TGTGCCAGTAGTTCGACCTTCGAGAACACTGAAGCTTTCTTT. The encoded protein is CASSSTFENTEAFF.

The V gene is TRBV5-6, the J gene TRBJ2-1; 16 bases align to TRBD2. CDR3 length: 17 residues. V gave up 5 bases and J gave up 6 bases; unmatched junction bases: 8. Germline loops: CDR1 SGHDT, CDR2 YYEEEE. As DNA, the CDR3 is TGTGCCAGCAGAAAGGGACTAGCGGGAGGGCCGGGCAATGAGCAGTTCTTC. Translated, it gives CASRKGLAGGPGNEQFF.

This sequence joins TRBV10-3 and TRBJ2-3; D not certain. The CDR3 is made up of 14 amino acids. CDR1 ENHRY and CDR2 SYGVKD come from the germline V gene. The V gene lost 4 bases and the J gene lost 1 base, with 9 bases spanning the gap. CDR3 sequence reads: CAISAPDGTDTQYF. The CDR3 DNA is TGTGCCATCAGTGCCCCAGACGGCACAGATACGCAGTATTTT.

The V and J genes are TRBV5-4 and TRBJ2-2; TRBD2 might be the D (5 bases). The CDR3 runs 15 residues. Germline CDR1 and CDR2: SGHNT and YYREEE (reference sequence). Trimming cost V 2 bases and J 4 bases, with 12 bases left between them. This CDR3 reads CASSLSGSGTGELFF. CDR3 coding DNA: TGTGCCAGCAGCTTAAGTGGGAGTGGCACCGGGGAGCTGTTTTTT.

The rearrangement links TRBV5-4 to TRBJ2-3; D is perhaps TRBD2 (6 bases). CDR1 and CDR2 (germline): SGHNT, YYREEE (reference sequence). The length of the CDR3 is 16 residues. The V and J ends lost 3 bases and 3 bases respectively, with 17 bases between them. For the CDR3, the DNA is TGTGCCAGCAGCTACGAGCCGGGGGTCCAAACAGATACGCAGTATTTT. Its protein is CASSYEPGVQTDTQYF.

The V gene is TRBV6-1, the J gene TRBJ2-5, with 10 bases aligning to TRBD2. J was trimmed by 1 base and V by 3 bases; bases with no gene match: 8. CDR1 is MNHNS and CDR2 is SASEGT in the germline V gene. This CDR3 is built from 17 residues. The DNA for the CDR3 is TGTGCCAGCAGTGAGGAAGCTAGCGGGGGAGTCCAAGAGACCCAGTACTTC. This gives the protein CASSEEASGGVQETQYF.

CDR3 in DNA: TGTGCCAGCAGTTACACGGGGAGAGAGACCCAGTACTTC. Its protein is CASSYTGRETQYF. The rearrangement links TRBV25-1 to TRBJ2-5, with a weak D call TRBD2 (5 bases). V lost 5 bases and J lost 4, with 11 bases in between. The CDR3 is 13 amino acids. Germline V gives CDR1 MGHDK, CDR2 SYGVNS.

This chain's CDR3 is CASSKPRRGYGYTF. The CDR3, as DNA: TGTGCCAGCAGCAAACCGCGCAGGGGGTATGGCTACACCTTC. The chain has TRBV21-1 and TRBJ1-2; TRBD1, the table's D call, lacks a check against the DNA. TRBV21-1 is classified as a pseudogene. The CDR3 consists of 14 residues.